This TCR beta chain derives from a study of shared clonotypes between healthy human individuals. The repertoire was sequenced with immunoSEQ multiplex PCR; TCRdb's copy has only in-frame clones and lacks some. This sample has about 2.4 million clones, with over 85% found just once. Germline CDR1 reads MDHEN; CDR2 reads SYDVKM. V dropped 3 bases and J dropped 1; count of bases not matched to a gene: 7. The CDR3 consists of 18 residues. The rearrangement joins TRBV28 to TRBJ2-5, with TRBD2 identical over 14 bases. This TCR was sampled from a young man in good health. Some clones in this sample may be carry-over from other donors' samples. Sequencing was done on a sample of naive CD4+ T cells from PBMCs. Subset specified: CD45RA+ positively selected. CDR3 sequence reads: CASSFSGTSGSGQETQYF. The CDR3 region has the DNA TGTGCCAGCAGTTTCTCCGGGACTAGCGGGAGTGGCCAAGAGACCCAGTACTTC.